This T cell receptor beta chain was captured by sequencing in a study of T cell changes during pregnancy in multiple sclerosis. This clone was found once. Trimming pared 3 bases from V and 5 bases from J, leaving 10 bases between. Germline V gene data show CDR1 as LNHDA and CDR2 as SQIVND (reference sequence). The CDR3 runs 13 residues. Using immunoSEQ multiplex PCR, the repertoire was profiled, and TCRdb retains in-frame clones only, with some absent. The table records about 36,000 clones, 90% to 95% of them present only once. This rearrangement joins TRBV19 to TRBJ1-2; D call uncertain. The sequence was collected from a female donor in good health, enrolled as a control in a pregnancy study. The source material was CD4+ T cells from peripheral blood mononuclear cells, sampled in the second trimester of pregnancy. DNA for the CDR3: TGTGCCAGTAGTATTACGCCGGAGTATGGCTACACCTTC. Residues: CASSITPEYGYTF.